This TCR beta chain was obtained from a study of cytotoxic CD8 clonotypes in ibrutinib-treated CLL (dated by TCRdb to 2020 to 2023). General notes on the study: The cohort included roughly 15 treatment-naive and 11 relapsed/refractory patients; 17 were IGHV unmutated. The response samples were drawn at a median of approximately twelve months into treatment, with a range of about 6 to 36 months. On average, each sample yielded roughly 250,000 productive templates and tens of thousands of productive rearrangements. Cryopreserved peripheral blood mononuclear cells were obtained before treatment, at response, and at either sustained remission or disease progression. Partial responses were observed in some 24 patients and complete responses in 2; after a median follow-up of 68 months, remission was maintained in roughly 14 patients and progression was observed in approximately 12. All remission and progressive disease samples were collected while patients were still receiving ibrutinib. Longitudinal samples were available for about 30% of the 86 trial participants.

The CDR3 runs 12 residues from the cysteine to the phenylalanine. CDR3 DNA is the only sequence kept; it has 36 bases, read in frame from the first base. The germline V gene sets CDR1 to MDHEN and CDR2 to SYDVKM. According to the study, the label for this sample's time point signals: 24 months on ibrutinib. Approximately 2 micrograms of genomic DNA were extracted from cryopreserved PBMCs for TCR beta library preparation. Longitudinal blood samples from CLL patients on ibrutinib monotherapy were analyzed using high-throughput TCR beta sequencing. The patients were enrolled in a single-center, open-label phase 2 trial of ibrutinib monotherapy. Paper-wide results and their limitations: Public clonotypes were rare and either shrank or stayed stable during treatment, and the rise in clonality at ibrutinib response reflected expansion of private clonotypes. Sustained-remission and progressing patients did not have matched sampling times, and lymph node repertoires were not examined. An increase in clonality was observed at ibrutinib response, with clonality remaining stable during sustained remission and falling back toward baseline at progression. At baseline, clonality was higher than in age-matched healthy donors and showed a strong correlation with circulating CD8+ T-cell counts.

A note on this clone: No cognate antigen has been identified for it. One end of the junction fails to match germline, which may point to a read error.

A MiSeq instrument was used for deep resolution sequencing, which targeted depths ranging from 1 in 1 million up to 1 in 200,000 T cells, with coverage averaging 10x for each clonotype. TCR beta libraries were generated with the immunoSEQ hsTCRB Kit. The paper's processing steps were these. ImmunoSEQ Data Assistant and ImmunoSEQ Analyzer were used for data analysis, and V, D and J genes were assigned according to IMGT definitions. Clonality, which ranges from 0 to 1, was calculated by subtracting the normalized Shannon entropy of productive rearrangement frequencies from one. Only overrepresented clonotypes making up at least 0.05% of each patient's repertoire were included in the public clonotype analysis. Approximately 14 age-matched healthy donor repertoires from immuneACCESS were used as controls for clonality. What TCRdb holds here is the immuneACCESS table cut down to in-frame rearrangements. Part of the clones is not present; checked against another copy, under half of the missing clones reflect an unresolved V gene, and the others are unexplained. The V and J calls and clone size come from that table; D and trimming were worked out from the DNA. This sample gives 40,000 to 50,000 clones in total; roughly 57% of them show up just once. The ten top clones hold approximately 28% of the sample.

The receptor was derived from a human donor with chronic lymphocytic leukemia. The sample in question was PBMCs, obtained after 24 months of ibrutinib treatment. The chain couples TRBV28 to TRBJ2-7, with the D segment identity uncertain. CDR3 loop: CASSFRSTEKDF. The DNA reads TGTGCCAGCAGTTTTCGTTCGACCGAAAAGGACTTC. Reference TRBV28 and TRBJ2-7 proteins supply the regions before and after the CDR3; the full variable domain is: DVKVTQSSRYLVKRTGEKVFLECVQDMDHENMFWYRQDPGLGLRLIYFSYDVKMKEKGDIPEGYSVSREKKERFSLILESASTNQTSMYLCASSFRSTEKDFGPGTRLTVT.